This T cell receptor (beta chain) was profiled in a study of cytomegalovirus exposure and HLA in healthy donors. Points from the study as a whole: An analysis was carried out at a later point. It showed that HLA-associated TCR beta chains were more clonally expanded than equally common non-associated chains. The authors later linked a missense DCLRE1C variant to TCR beta V- and J-gene trimming. As was reported, the classifier diagnosed cytomegalovirus status with high specificity and sensitivity.

The PCR made use of 60 Vbeta and 13 Jbeta primers. Only in-frame clones appear in the TCRdb table, and some are missing; sequencing was by immunoSEQ multiplex PCR. The top ten hold 3.5% to 5% of the sample, which has about 120,000 clones, over 9.5% seen once. Comment on this clone: Its specificity is unknown.

Sequences were obtained from PBMCs. The receptor was isolated from a woman in her late teens or twenties in good health and CMV-seropositive.

CDR3 residues: CASRGSGERREAFF. The CDR3 nucleotides are TGTGCCAGCAGGGGGTCTGGGGAGAGGCGAGAAGCTTTCTTT. J is TRBJ1-1 and V is TRBV6-5; no clear D. CDR1 MNHEY and CDR2 SVGAGI come from the germline V gene. Deletions cut 6 bases from V and 8 bases from J, with 19 bases between. This CDR3 has 14 residues.